The rows below give T cell receptor beta chains drawn from one sample of a study of patients and donors after allogeneic stem cell transplantation. From the RT-PCR reads, TCRdb called clonotypes with MiXCR, one entry per CDR3 protein. The table has 15,000 to 20,000 distinct CDR3 sequences, roughly a quarter seen once. The sequencing sample was made of blood, either unsorted or a sorted T cell fraction (not recorded which). The receptor set was obtained from a human donor who was either an allogeneic HSCT recipient or a stem cell or donor lymphocyte infusion donor (not recorded which). It is not recorded whose cells these are; they may come from a transplant donor. The CDR3 runs from the conserved cysteine through the conserved F or W. The D gene is left open where the match is weak. The size entry is marked missing in some rows and otherwise reads once, few, many or a size class.

clone_size	v_call	j_call	d_call	cdr3_aa	cdr3_nt
few	TRBV5-1	TRBJ1-1	.	CASSLARAGYTEAFF	TGCGCCAGCAGCTTGGCCCGGGCCGGGTACACTGAAGCTTTCTTT
many	TRBV20-1	TRBJ1-6	.	CSARPMTSSYNSPLHF	TGCAGTGCTAGACCTATGACTAGCTCCTATAATTCACCCCTCCACTTT
.	TRBV4-3	TRBJ2-5	.	CASSQQLLAGQYF	TGCGCCAGCAGCCAACAGCTTCTGGCGGGACAGTACTTC
.	TRBV6-5	TRBJ1-2	.	CASSSPFGGYTF	TGTGCCAGCAGTTCCCCGTTCGGTGGCTACACCTTC
.	TRBV3-1	TRBJ2-1	TRBD2	CASRPFLAVSYNEQFF	TGTGCCAGCAGACCTTTTCTAGCGGTGTCCTACAATGAGCAGTTCTTC
many	TRBV29-1	TRBJ2-5	TRBD2	CSVAGTSKRKETQYF	TGCAGCGTTGCGGGGACTAGCAAGAGGAAAGAGACCCAGTACTTC
.	TRBV14	TRBJ2-7	TRBD2	CAGGVPYEQYF	TGTGCCGGGGGGGTACCCTACGAGCAGTACTTC
.	TRBV6-2/TRBV6-3	TRBJ1-5	.	CASSLDAGNQPQHF	TGTGCCAGCAGTTTGGACGCCGGCAATCAGCCCCAGCATTTT
few	TRBV29-1	TRBJ1-3	TRBD1	CSGWDSNSGNTIYF	TGCAGCGGATGGGACAGTAACTCTGGAAACACCATATATTTT
.	TRBV7-3	TRBJ1-2	.	CASSLGGTELNYGYTF	TGTGCCAGCAGCTTAGGTGGGACGGAGCTAAACTATGGCTACACCTTC
many	TRBV29-1	TRBJ1-1	.	CSGGLVNTEAFF	TGCAGCGGGGGGCTCGTTAACACTGAAGCTTTCTTT
.	TRBV3-1	TRBJ2-3	TRBD2	CASSRSGLAGAFDHTQYF	TGTGCCAGCAGCCGCTCGGGACTAGCGGGGGCGTTCGATCATACGCAGTATTTT
few	TRBV6-6	TRBJ1-3	.	CASSYLAHSGNTIYF	TGTGCCAGCAGTTACCTCGCCCACTCTGGAAACACCATATATTTT
many	TRBV6-5	TRBJ1-1	.	CASSYSRQNTEAFF	TGTGCCAGCAGTTACTCGCGGCAGAACACTGAAGCTTTCTTT
many	TRBV5-1	TRBJ1-5	.	CASSLVPPTSSNQPQHF	TGCGCCAGCAGCTTGGTTCCGCCGACATCTAGCAATCAGCCCCAGCATTTT
many	TRBV20-1	TRBJ1-2	.	CSASGGNYGYTF	TGCAGTGCTAGCGGGGGAAACTATGGCTACACCTTC
.	TRBV11-2	TRBJ2-1	.	CASSLISEQFF	TGTGCCAGCAGCTTAATATCTGAGCAGTTCTTC
medium-sized	TRBV6-2/TRBV6-3	TRBJ1-2	.	CASSDSDYGYTF	TGTGCCAGCAGCGACAGCGACTATGGCTACACCTTC
.	TRBV11-2	TRBJ1-4	TRBD1	CASSPRDSATNEKLFF	TGTGCCAGCAGCCCCCGGGACAGCGCAACTAATGAAAAACTGTTTTTT
many	TRBV3-1	TRBJ2-7	.	CASSQDVGAYYEQYF	TGTGCCAGCAGCCAAGACGTAGGGGCATACTACGAGCAGTACTTC
.	TRBV5-6	TRBJ2-4	TRBD1	CASSVRTGITENIQYF	TGTGCCAGCAGCGTACGGACAGGGATCACCGAAAACATTCAGTACTTC
.	TRBV20-1	TRBJ1-1	.	CSAGRQVGTEAFF	TGCAGTGCTGGTCGACAGGTGGGCACTGAAGCTTTCTTT
.	TRBV7-9	TRBJ1-2	.	CASSLEGIYGYTF	TGTGCCAGCAGCTTAGAAGGTATCTATGGCTACACCTTC
.	TRBV6-5	TRBJ2-7	.	CASSYTDWPYEQYF	TGTGCCAGCAGTTACACGGACTGGCCCTACGAGCAGTACTTC
few	TRBV5-1	TRBJ2-7	.	CASSLAAAYEQYF	TGCGCCAGCAGCTTGGCAGCAGCCTACGAGCAGTACTTC
many	TRBV20-1	TRBJ1-2	.	CSARVAPYGYTF	TGCAGTGCTAGAGTGGCACCCTATGGCTACACCTTC
.	TRBV5-1	TRBJ1-3	.	CASSLAVGNTIYF	TGCGCCAGCAGCTTGGCCGTGGGAAACACCATATATTTT
many	TRBV27	TRBJ1-5	.	CASSFAPGFKQPQHF	TGTGCCAGCAGTTTCGCCCCGGGGTTTAAACAGCCCCAGCATTTT
few	TRBV28	TRBJ1-4	TRBD1	CASSWPGQGFANEKLFF	TGTGCCAGCAGTTGGCCGGGACAGGGGTTCGCTAATGAAAAACTGTTTTTT
few	TRBV4-2	TRBJ2-1	.	CASSQWTNLGVNEQFF	TGTGCCAGCAGCCAGTGGACGAACCTCGGGGTAAATGAGCAGTTCTTC
few	TRBV28	TRBJ1-5	.	CASSRSIGGSNQPQHF	TGTGCCAGCAGCAGGAGCATTGGGGGTAGCAATCAGCCCCAGCATTTT
.	TRBV5-1	TRBJ1-1	.	CASSHRDDTEAFF	TGCGCCAGCAGCCACAGGGACGACACTGAAGCTTTCTTT
.	TRBV15	TRBJ2-5	.	CATSKVQPDRSRETQYF	TGTGCCACCAGCAAGGTCCAGCCAGACAGGTCCAGGGAGACCCAGTACTTC
many	TRBV9	TRBJ1-2	TRBD1	CASSVEAGGWYGYTF	TGTGCCAGCAGCGTAGAAGCAGGGGGCTGGTATGGCTACACCTTC
medium-sized	TRBV29-1	TRBJ1-1	.	CSVEAQRGTEAFF	TGCAGCGTTGAAGCACAGCGGGGGACTGAAGCTTTCTTT
few	TRBV4-3	TRBJ2-1	TRBD2	CASSQGAGLVIEEQFF	TGCGCCAGCAGCCAAGGGGCCGGACTAGTAATAGAGGAGCAGTTCTTC
.	TRBV12-3/TRBV12-4	TRBJ1-2	.	CASRRDTGSRRDYGYTF	TGTGCCAGCAGGAGAGACACAGGGTCGAGACGGGACTATGGCTACACCTTC
.	TRBV4-1	TRBJ1-2	.	CASSQEKRFDRRAYGYTF	TGCGCCAGCAGCCAAGAGAAGAGATTTGACAGGAGAGCCTATGGCTACACCTTC
few	TRBV2	TRBJ1-4	.	CASSWVATNEKLFF	TGTGCCAGCAGTTGGGTTGCAACTAATGAAAAACTGTTTTTT
.	TRBV6-5	TRBJ1-2	.	CASTPGVHYGYTF	TGTGCCAGCACCCCGGGGGTGCACTATGGCTACACCTTC
medium-sized	TRBV12-3/TRBV12-4	TRBJ1-5	.	CASSSGPRNQPQHF	TGTGCCAGCAGTTCCGGGCCTAGAAATCAGCCCCAGCATTTT
few	TRBV6-6	TRBJ2-7	.	CASRMRTLSSYEQYF	TGTGCCAGCAGGATGAGGACGTTGAGCTCCTACGAGCAGTACTTC
.	TRBV27	TRBJ2-5	.	CASSWGGGRGETQYF	TGTGCCAGCAGTTGGGGAGGGGGCCGGGGAGAGACCCAGTACTTC
.	TRBV7-2	TRBJ2-3	.	CASSLGADTDTQYF	TGTGCCAGCAGCTTAGGAGCGGACACAGATACGCAGTATTTT
.	TRBV5-1	TRBJ1-6	.	CASANGAKRNSPLHF	TGCGCCAGTGCCAACGGTGCCAAGCGAAATTCACCCCTCCACTTT
few	TRBV20-1	TRBJ1-4	.	CSARAPGQRREKLFF	TGCAGTGCTAGAGCGCCGGGGCAGCGGCGTGAAAAACTGTTTTTT
.	TRBV5-1	TRBJ2-3	.	CASSSRGSSTDTQYF	TGCGCCAGCAGCTCCCGCGGAAGCAGCACAGATACGCAGTATTTT
.	TRBV27	TRBJ1-5	.	CASSFHGRVGPQHF	TGTGCCAGCAGTTTCCATGGGCGAGTCGGGCCCCAGCATTTT